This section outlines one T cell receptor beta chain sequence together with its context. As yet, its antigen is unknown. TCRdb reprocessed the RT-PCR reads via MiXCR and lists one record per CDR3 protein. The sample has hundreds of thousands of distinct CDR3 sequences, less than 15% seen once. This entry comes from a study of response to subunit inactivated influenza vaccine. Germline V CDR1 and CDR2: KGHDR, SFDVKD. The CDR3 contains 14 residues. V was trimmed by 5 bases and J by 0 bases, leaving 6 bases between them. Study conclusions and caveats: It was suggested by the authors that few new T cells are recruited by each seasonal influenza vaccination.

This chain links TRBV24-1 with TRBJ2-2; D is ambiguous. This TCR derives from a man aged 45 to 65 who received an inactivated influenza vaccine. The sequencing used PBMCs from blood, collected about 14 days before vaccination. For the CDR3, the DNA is TGTGCCACCAGTGCCGATTCGAACACCGGGGAGCTGTTTTTT. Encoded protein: CATSADSNTGELFF.